The next 24 T cell receptor beta chains were all read from a single sample in a study of cytomegalovirus exposure and HLA in healthy donors. 13 Jbeta primers and 60 Vbeta primers were used for the PCR. The repertoire was sequenced with immunoSEQ multiplex PCR; TCRdb's copy has only in-frame clones and lacks some. The profile shows about 160,000 clones, 65% to 80% of them singletons. The sequenced sample was PBMCs. The receptor source for this set is a woman aged 45-65 years in good health and CMV-seropositive.

The chain carries TRBV7-8 and TRBJ1-1; 9 bases line up with TRBD1. The CDR3 sequence is 15 residues long. Germline CDR1 reads SGHVS; CDR2 reads FQNEAQ. Trimming took 3 bases from V and 1 from J; bases not matched to a gene: 3. The CDR3 region is CASSLRTGENTEAFF. The CDR3 DNA is TGTGCCAGCAGCTTGCGGACAGGGGAGAACACTGAAGCTTTCTTT.

This sequence joins TRBV4-1 and TRBJ2-2, with 7 bases identical to TRBD1. J gave up 1 base and V 3 bases, and 11 bases lay outside the gene matches. The CDR3 is made up of 18 amino acids. The germline V gene encodes CDR1 MGHRA and CDR2 YSYEKL. In nucleotides, the CDR3 is TGCGCCAGCAGCCAGAGTCCCCAGGGGGTCAAGAACACCGGGGAGCTGTTTTTT. This translates into CASSQSPQGVKNTGELFF.

This rearrangement joins TRBV7-2 to TRBJ1-3; D gene unclear. Germline V lookup: CDR1 SGHTA, CDR2 FQGNSA. The CDR3 has 15 amino acids. V was clipped by 5 bases and J by 0 bases, with 11 bases between them. CDR3 bases: TGTGCCAGCAGCCGCGAGGTTCGCTCTGGAAACACCATATATTTT. It codes for CASSREVRSGNTIYF.

The chain uses TRBV19 and TRBJ2-5; possible D gene TRBD2, 6 bases. This CDR3 has 13 amino acids. Trimming left V 6 bases short and J 5 bases short, with 13 bases between. Germline V gene data show CDR1 as LNHDA and CDR2 as SQIVND (reference sequence). This CDR3 reads CASRSTRRETQYF. CDR3 bases: TGTGCCAGTAGGTCGACTAGGCGTGAGACCCAGTACTTC. The entire variable domain, with the rest obtained from reference TRBV19 and TRBJ2-5, is as follows: DGGITQSPKYLFRKEGQNVTLSCEQNLNHDAMYWYRQDPGQGLRLIYYSQIVNDFQKGDIAEGYSVSREKKESFPLTVTSAQKNPTAFYLCASRSTRRETQYFGPGTRLLVL.

V usage is TRBV29-1 and J usage is TRBJ2-3; 8 bases line up with TRBD2. The germline V gene encodes CDR1 SQVTM and CDR2 ANQGSEA. This CDR3 contains 16 residues. The junction had 8 bases not matched to a gene; V was cut back by 2 bases and J by 1 base. The CDR3, as DNA: TGCAGCGTTGAATCTGCCGGGAGGGCCGGCACAGATACGCAGTATTTT. Its protein product is CSVESAGRAGTDTQYF.

The chain has TRBV5-4 and TRBJ2-1, with D perhaps matching TRBD2 (7 bases). The germline V gene has CDR1 SGHNT and CDR2 YYREEE (reference sequence). The V and J ends lost 5 bases and 9 bases respectively, with 21 bases between them. This CDR3 region has 15 residues. CDR3 nucleotides: TGTGCCAGCAGACAGTACGGGGGGCCCCGCGGTGAGCAGTTCTTC. Protein: CASRQYGGPRGEQFF.

The chain employs TRBV27 and TRBJ2-1; possible D gene TRBD1, 5 bases. V was cut by 4 bases and J by 6 bases, with 10 bases left in between. The CDR3 extends over 13 amino acids. The germline gives CDR1 MNHEY, CDR2 SMNVEV (reference sequence). The chain's CDR3 is CASSWQGTNEQFF. CDR3 nucleotides: TGTGCCAGCAGTTGGCAGGGTACCAATGAGCAGTTCTTC.

This chain uses TRBV5-1 with TRBJ2-4; 14 bases line up with TRBD2. V dropped 3 bases and J dropped 8; count of bases not matched to a gene: 10. Germline values: CDR1 SGHRS, CDR2 YFSETQ. The CDR3 sequence is 17 residues long. The CDR3 DNA follows: TGCGCCAGCAGCTATTCCTCGACTAGCGGGAGGGGGGACATTCAGTACTTC. This sequence encodes CASSYSSTSGRGDIQYF.

The chain is built from TRBV10-3 and TRBJ2-3, with 9 bases fitting TRBD2. V shed 10 bases and J 5 bases; nucleotides not matched to a gene: 10. The CDR3 loop spans 14 amino acids. In germline, CDR1 is ENHRY, CDR2 SYGVKD. CDR3: CATEPGLAKDTQYF. In DNA form, the CDR3 reads TGTGCCACCGAGCCGGGACTAGCAAAAGATACGCAGTATTTT.

V is TRBV9 and J is TRBJ2-2, with TRBD1 matching over 11 bases. In germline, CDR1 is SGDLS, CDR2 YYNGEE. CDR3 length: 15 amino acids. V dropped 3 bases and J dropped 13; count of bases not matched to a gene: 11. The CDR3 loop reads CASSAGGQGVPPLFF. For the CDR3, the DNA is TGTGCCAGCAGCGCCGGGGGACAGGGGGTCCCTCCGCTGTTTTTT.

The chain links TRBV6-1 to TRBJ2-3; 11 bases align to TRBD1. This CDR3 comprises 14 residues. Per the germline V gene, CDR1 is MNHNS and CDR2 is SASEGT. Losses at the gene ends were 3 bases for V and 7 bases for J; bases not matched to a gene: 3. CDR3 in DNA: TGTGCCAGCAGTGATGGACAGGGGGCCTATACGCAGTATTTT. Protein: CASSDGQGAYTQYF.

This chain links TRBV7-2 with TRBJ2-5; the D gene is possibly TRBD2 (5 bases). CDR3 length equals 16 residues. The ends were cut back, 8 bases at V and 3 bases at J, with 22 bases in the middle. Germline V gene lookup returns CDR1 SGHTA and CDR2 FQGNSA. CDR3 nucleotides: TGTGCCAGCGGCCCCTCCGGAACTGGGAGTGAAGAGACCCAGTACTTC. It yields the protein CASGPSGTGSEETQYF.

The chain couples TRBV18 to TRBJ1-5, with 9 bases fitting TRBD1. The V segment lost 5 bases and the J segment 1 base; nucleotides outside the gene matches: 3. Germline V CDR1 and CDR2: KGHSH, LQKENI. The CDR3 consists of 15 residues. CDR3 DNA sequence: TGTGCCAGCTCAGGGGACAGGGCCAGCAATCAGCCCCAGCATTTT. Translating it yields CASSGDRASNQPQHF. The variable domain in full, completed from reference TRBV18 and TRBJ1-5, reads NAGVMQNPRHLVRRRGQEARLRCSPMKGHSHVYWYRQLPEEGLKFMVYLQKENIIDESGMPKERFSAEFPKEGPSILRIQQVVRGDSAAYFCASSGDRASNQPQHFGDGTRLSIL.

The rearrangement links TRBV9 to TRBJ1-3; a possible D gene is TRBD1 (5 bases). Trimming removed 0 bases from V and 5 bases from J, with 15 bases in between. The CDR3 spans 16 residues. The germline CDR1 and CDR2 sequences are SGDLS and YYNGEE. The CDR3 bases are TGTGCCAGCAGCGTAGATGATAGGGGTCAAAGAAACACCATATATTTT. This translates into CASSVDDRGQRNTIYF.

CDR3 amino acids: CASSRLHSGGSYNEQFF. The CDR3 bases are TGTGCCAGCAGCCGACTTCATAGCGGGGGTTCCTACAATGAGCAGTTCTTC. This chain joins TRBV4-2 and TRBJ2-1; 9 bases map to TRBD2. The CDR3 loop spans 17 amino acids. The V gene end was trimmed by 4 bases and the J gene end by 1 base; junction bases not matched to a gene: 8. Germline CDR1 is LGHNA and CDR2 is YNFKEQ.

The chain recombines TRBV5-4 with TRBJ2-5; 14 nucleotides line up with TRBD2. Germline CDR1 and CDR2: SGHNT and YYREEE (reference sequence). V lost 5 bases and J lost 5; bases outside the gene matches: 5. This CDR3 is 15 amino acids long. The CDR3 DNA is TGTGCCAGCAGTTCCAGACTAGCGGGAGGGGAGACCCAGTACTTC. It specifies CASSSRLAGGETQYF.

The chain has TRBV5-1 and TRBJ1-1; D is possibly TRBD1 (5 bases). The CDR3 is made up of 15 amino acids. V gave up 0 bases and J gave up 1 base, with 10 bases separating them. Germline-derived CDR1 and CDR2 are SGHRS and YFSETQ. The CDR3 nucleotides are TGCGCCAGCAGCTTGGCTTCAGGGAAGAACACTGAAGCTTTCTTT. Residues: CASSLASGKNTEAFF.

The chain employs TRBV5-6 and TRBJ1-4; weak D call: TRBD1 (6 bases). Germline CDR1 and CDR2: SGHDT and YYEEEE. The CDR3 runs 15 residues. V was trimmed by 4 bases and J by 3 bases, leaving 13 bases between them. The CDR3 nucleotides are TGTGCCAGCAGCAGAATCACAGGGCCTAATGAAAAACTGTTTTTT. Residues: CASSRITGPNEKLFF.

The V gene is TRBV28, the J gene TRBJ2-6; no firm D call. V shed 6 bases and J shed 3 bases, with 12 bases lying between them. Looked up from germline, CDR1 is MDHEN and CDR2 is SYDVKM. The length of the CDR3 is 15 residues. CDR3 nucleotides: TGTGCCAGCAGCCTTGGAGCGAGTGGGGCCAACGTCCTGACTTTC. It translates to CASSLGASGANVLTF. Filled out from reference TRBV28 and TRBJ2-6, the complete variable domain reads DVKVTQSSRYLVKRTGEKVFLECVQDMDHENMFWYRQDPGLGLRLIYFSYDVKMKEKGDIPEGYSVSREKKERFSLILESASTNQTSMYLCASSLGASGANVLTFGAGSRLTVL.

The chain combines TRBV10-3 with TRBJ2-3; TRBD2 aligns across 8 bases. J lost 4 bases, V lost 7 bases, and 4 bases had no gene match. Per germline, CDR1 ENHRY and CDR2 SYGVKD. The CDR3 loop spans 13 amino acids. CDR3 nucleotides: TGTGCCATCACGCGGGGGGCATCAGATACGCAGTATTTT. Translating gives CAITRGASDTQYF.

The chain couples TRBV6-6 to TRBJ2-1, with 10 bases aligning to TRBD2. Looked up from germline, CDR1 is MNHNY and CDR2 is SVGAGI (reference sequence). Trimming cost V 5 bases and J 8 bases; bases outside gene matches: 6. The CDR3 covers 14 residues. This CDR3 is CASSRLAGIYEQFF. CDR3 bases: TGTGCCAGCAGTAGACTAGCGGGTATCTATGAGCAGTTCTTC.

The chain links TRBV18 to TRBJ2-7; possible D gene TRBD2, 6 bases. Looked up from germline, CDR1 is KGHSH and CDR2 is LQKENI. This CDR3 contains 13 residues. Between the trimmed V and J ends, which lost 3 bases and 6 bases, there was a span of 12 bases. The CDR3 DNA reads as TGTGCCAGCTCACCGGAGGGTACGGGCGAGCAGTACTTC. It encodes CASSPEGTGEQYF. Full variable domain (rest looked up from reference TRBV18 and TRBJ2-7): NAGVMQNPRHLVRRRGQEARLRCSPMKGHSHVYWYRQLPEEGLKFMVYLQKENIIDESGMPKERFSAEFPKEGPSILRIQQVVRGDSAAYFCASSPEGTGEQYFGPGTRLTVT.

CDR3 region: CASSAGQGNQPQHF. CDR3 sequence (DNA): TGTGCCAGCAGCGCGGGACAGGGGAATCAGCCCCAGCATTTT. This rearrangement joins TRBV9 to TRBJ1-5, with 10 bases lining up with TRBD1. From germline, CDR1 is SGDLS and CDR2 YYNGEE. The V and J ends lost 3 bases and 4 bases, in that order; junction bases with no gene match: 1. The CDR3 contains 14 residues.

This clone has a single count. The chain is built from TRBV5-4 and TRBJ2-3; D is possibly TRBD2 (5 bases). Germline V gene lookup returns CDR1 SGHNT and CDR2 YYREEE (reference sequence). The CDR3 has 14 residues. The V end lost 5 bases, the J end lost 0 bases, and 10 bases lay between the germline ends. The CDR3 DNA follows: TGTGCCAGCAGACCCAGCGGCAGCACAGATACGCAGTATTTT. Protein product: CASRPSGSTDTQYF. The full variable domain, in which reference TRBV5-4 and TRBJ2-3 provide the parts outside the CDR3, is ETGVTQSPTHLIKTRGQQVTLRCSSQSGHNTVSWYQQALGQGPQFIFQYYREEENGRGNFPPRFSGLQFPNYSSELNVNALELDDSALYLCASRPSGSTDTQYFGPGTRLTVL.